A selection of T cell receptor beta chains follows, all from one sample in a study of blood T cell repertoires in COVID-19. The method was immunoSEQ multiplex PCR; TCRdb's version includes in-frame clones alone and lacks a portion of them. The table records approximately 230,000 clones, roughly 85% of them present only once. Specimen: peripheral blood. Every receptor here comes from a man aged 18 to 30 with active or convalescent COVID-19. Each CDR3 is given with its conserved first and last residue. Fields, in order: clone size, J gene, V gene, CDR3 protein. Where a row states a size, it is once, few, many or the class of an expanded clone; other rows omit it.

abundance: NA; j_gene: TRBJ2-1; v_gene: TRBV4-3; CDR3aa: CASSQDTGIYNEQFF
abundance: once; j_gene: TRBJ2-5; v_gene: TRBV7-2; CDR3aa: CASSRTSLAETQYF
abundance: once; j_gene: TRBJ1-2; v_gene: TRBV7-6; CDR3aa: CASSADRNYGYTF
abundance: once; j_gene: TRBJ2-7; v_gene: TRBV10-2; CDR3aa: CASSEQGSTAFYEQYF
abundance: once; j_gene: TRBJ2-7; v_gene: TRBV11-3; CDR3aa: CASSLAEGYEQYF
abundance: NA; j_gene: TRBJ2-7; v_gene: TRBV15; CDR3aa: CATSKDRGNEQYF
abundance: NA; j_gene: TRBJ2-4; v_gene: TRBV4-3; CDR3aa: CASSQRVGTFIRGDIQYF
abundance: NA; j_gene: TRBJ2-5; v_gene: TRBV5-1; CDR3aa: CASSLGGRAIETQYF
abundance: NA; j_gene: TRBJ2-7; v_gene: TRBV12-3/TRBV12-4; CDR3aa: CASSFRYEQYF
abundance: NA; j_gene: TRBJ1-2; v_gene: TRBV7-2; CDR3aa: CASSLGRGEGGYTF
abundance: NA; j_gene: TRBJ2-3; v_gene: TRBV2; CDR3aa: CASRPGQGKSTDTQYF
abundance: once; j_gene: TRBJ2-5; v_gene: TRBV2; CDR3aa: CASSGRGGMSEKYF
abundance: NA; j_gene: TRBJ2-3; v_gene: TRBV4-2; CDR3aa: CASSQGLGADTQYF
abundance: NA; j_gene: TRBJ2-1; v_gene: TRBV6-2/TRBV6-3; CDR3aa: CASSYPRGGHNEQFF
abundance: NA; j_gene: TRBJ2-1; v_gene: TRBV7-8; CDR3aa: CASSRSGEREQFF
abundance: once; j_gene: TRBJ2-7; v_gene: TRBV4-3; CDR3aa: CASSQGTGGFDEQYF
abundance: NA; j_gene: TRBJ2-1; v_gene: TRBV29-1; CDR3aa: CSLRAEKTYNEQFF
abundance: few; j_gene: TRBJ1-4; v_gene: TRBV29-1; CDR3aa: CSVEGLKPGSFEKLFF
abundance: NA; j_gene: TRBJ2-1; v_gene: TRBV3-1/TRBV3-2; CDR3aa: CASSQVRDEQFF
abundance: NA; j_gene: TRBJ2-3; v_gene: TRBV19; CDR3aa: CASSVGLAGATDTQYF
abundance: NA; j_gene: TRBJ1-6; v_gene: TRBV2; CDR3aa: CASIAQPGTPLHF
abundance: NA; j_gene: TRBJ1-6; v_gene: TRBV7-2; CDR3aa: CASSNRQGGWDNSPLHF
abundance: NA; j_gene: TRBJ2-6; v_gene: TRBV30; CDR3aa: CAWTLSGANVLTF
abundance: once; j_gene: TRBJ1-4; v_gene: TRBV7-9; CDR3aa: CASSTWTGESEKLFF
abundance: NA; j_gene: TRBJ1-5; v_gene: TRBV6-2/TRBV6-3; CDR3aa: CASSYYGGPQPQHF
abundance: few; j_gene: TRBJ2-5; v_gene: TRBV11-3; CDR3aa: CASSEDRGQETQYF
abundance: NA; j_gene: TRBJ2-1; v_gene: TRBV7-2; CDR3aa: CASSLEGLAEVIKFF
abundance: once; j_gene: TRBJ1-2; v_gene: TRBV7-2; CDR3aa: CASSSDIGYTF
abundance: many; j_gene: TRBJ2-7; v_gene: TRBV18; CDR3aa: CASSPGLTSYEQYF
abundance: few; j_gene: TRBJ2-6; v_gene: TRBV29-1; CDR3aa: CSVEGGSGANVLTF
abundance: NA; j_gene: TRBJ2-2; v_gene: TRBV27; CDR3aa: CASSYSYTGELFF
abundance: NA; j_gene: TRBJ1-2; v_gene: TRBV3-1/TRBV3-2; CDR3aa: CASSHGQGYGYTF
abundance: NA; j_gene: TRBJ2-2; v_gene: TRBV4-2; CDR3aa: CASSQELGERELFF
abundance: once; j_gene: TRBJ2-7; v_gene: TRBV10-1; CDR3aa: CASSHRHYEQYF
abundance: few; j_gene: TRBJ2-1; v_gene: TRBV19; CDR3aa: CASSPVVAGGWYNEQFF
abundance: NA; j_gene: TRBJ2-5; v_gene: TRBV7-3; CDR3aa: CASSLQGAEETQYF
abundance: NA; j_gene: TRBJ1-2; v_gene: TRBV5-8; CDR3aa: CASGLQGSYGYTF
abundance: NA; j_gene: TRBJ2-2; v_gene: TRBV3-1/TRBV3-2; CDR3aa: CASSRDYRNTGELFF
abundance: few; j_gene: TRBJ2-7; v_gene: TRBV10-3; CDR3aa: CAIRADRDSYEQYF
abundance: NA; j_gene: TRBJ2-2; v_gene: TRBV9; CDR3aa: CASSVDLGLANTGELFF
abundance: NA; j_gene: TRBJ1-3; v_gene: TRBV28; CDR3aa: CASSLPGQGALPGNTIYF
abundance: few; j_gene: TRBJ1-1; v_gene: TRBV11-2; CDR3aa: CASSLESQFGEAFF
abundance: NA; j_gene: TRBJ2-5; v_gene: TRBV29-1; CDR3aa: CSAYPGETQYF
abundance: NA; j_gene: TRBJ2-1; v_gene: TRBV6-5; CDR3aa: CASTKDREGYNEQFF
abundance: NA; j_gene: TRBJ2-1; v_gene: TRBV7-2; CDR3aa: CASSSRDRGYNEQFF
abundance: NA; j_gene: TRBJ2-7; v_gene: TRBV27; CDR3aa: CASSPGTGGLYEQYF
abundance: NA; j_gene: TRBJ1-6; v_gene: TRBV19; CDR3aa: CASSDRGGSPLHF
abundance: NA; j_gene: TRBJ2-5; v_gene: TRBV18; CDR3aa: CASLPLAGVKETQYF
abundance: NA; j_gene: TRBJ2-1; v_gene: TRBV4-1; CDR3aa: CASSTLAGGTYNEQFF
abundance: once; j_gene: TRBJ1-6; v_gene: TRBV6-2/TRBV6-3; CDR3aa: CASSGRGSSYNSPLHF
abundance: few; j_gene: TRBJ2-7; v_gene: TRBV6-6; CDR3aa: CASSPGTSASEQYF
abundance: once; j_gene: TRBJ1-1; v_gene: TRBV5-1; CDR3aa: CASSLVSMNTEAFF
abundance: NA; j_gene: TRBJ2-5; v_gene: TRBV9; CDR3aa: CASSAGTSGRAGETQYF
abundance: NA; j_gene: TRBJ2-6; v_gene: TRBV7-2; CDR3aa: CASTPDRVGTGANVLTF
abundance: NA; j_gene: TRBJ1-2; v_gene: TRBV28; CDR3aa: CASNGQGYGYTF
abundance: NA; j_gene: TRBJ1-5; v_gene: TRBV7-6; CDR3aa: CASSLRRDREQPQHF
abundance: few; j_gene: TRBJ2-1; v_gene: TRBV5-1; CDR3aa: CASSLTGQGAHEFF
abundance: few; j_gene: TRBJ2-1; v_gene: TRBV29-1; CDR3aa: CSVASGNEQFF
abundance: NA; j_gene: TRBJ1-2; v_gene: TRBV6-5; CDR3aa: CASTTLRGGYGYTF